This T cell receptor (beta chain) was profiled in a study of identical twins. The CDR3 covers 20 residues. Per germline, CDR1 MRHNA and CDR2 SNTAGT. This clonotype was detected only once. Unique molecular identifiers were present on cDNA, and template switching added a universal primer site. TCRdb passed the 5' RACE reads through MiXCR, listing each CDR3 protein once. In the table there are some 1,700,000 distinct CDR3 sequences, under 35% of which are singletons. This TCR derives from a newborn girl in good health. The chain uses TRBV6-4 and TRBJ2-1; 15 bases agree with TRBD2. The better agreement between TRBJ2-7 and the DNA end casts doubt on the J call. The source material was cord blood. In DNA form, the CDR3 reads TGTGCCAGCAGTTCATCGGGACTAGCGGGAGGATCACTCTCCTACAATGAGCAGTACTTC. Residues: CASSSSGLAGGSLSYNEQYF.